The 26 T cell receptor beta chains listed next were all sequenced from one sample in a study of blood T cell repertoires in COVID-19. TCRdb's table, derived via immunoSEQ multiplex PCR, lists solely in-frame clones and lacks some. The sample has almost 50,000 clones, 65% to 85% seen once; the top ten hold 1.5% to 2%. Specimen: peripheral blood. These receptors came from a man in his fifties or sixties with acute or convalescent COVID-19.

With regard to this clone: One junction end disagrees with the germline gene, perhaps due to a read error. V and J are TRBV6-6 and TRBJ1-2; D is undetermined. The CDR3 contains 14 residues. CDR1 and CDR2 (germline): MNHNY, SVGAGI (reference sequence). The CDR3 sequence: CASSHSSANYGYTF. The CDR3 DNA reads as TGTGCCAGCAGTCACTCCTCAGCTAACTATGGCTACACCTTC.

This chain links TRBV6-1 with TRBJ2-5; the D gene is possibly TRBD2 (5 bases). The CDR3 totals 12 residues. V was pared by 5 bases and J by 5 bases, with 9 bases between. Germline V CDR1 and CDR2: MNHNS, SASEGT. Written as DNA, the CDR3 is TGTGCCAGCAGTTGGACTGGTGAGACCCAGTACTTC. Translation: CASSWTGETQYF.

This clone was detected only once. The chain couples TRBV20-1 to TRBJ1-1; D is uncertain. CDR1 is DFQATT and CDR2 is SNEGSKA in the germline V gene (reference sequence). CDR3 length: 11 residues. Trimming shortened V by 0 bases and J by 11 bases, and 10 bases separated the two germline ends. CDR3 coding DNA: TGCAGTGCTAGAGAGGCCCAGTGGGCTTTCTTT. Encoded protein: CSAREAQWAFF.

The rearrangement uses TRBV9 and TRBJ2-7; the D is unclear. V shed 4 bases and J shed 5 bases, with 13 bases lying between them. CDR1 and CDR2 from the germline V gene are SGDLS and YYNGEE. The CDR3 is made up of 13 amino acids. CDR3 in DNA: TGTGCCAGCAGCCCGGCACCCAGCGACGAGCAGTACTTC. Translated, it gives CASSPAPSDEQYF.

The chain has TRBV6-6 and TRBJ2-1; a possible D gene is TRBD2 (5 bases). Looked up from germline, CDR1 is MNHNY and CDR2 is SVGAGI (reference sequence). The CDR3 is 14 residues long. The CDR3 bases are TGTGCAGCCAGAGGAGCGGAGCCCTACAATGAGCAGTTCTTC. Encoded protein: CAARGAEPYNEQFF.

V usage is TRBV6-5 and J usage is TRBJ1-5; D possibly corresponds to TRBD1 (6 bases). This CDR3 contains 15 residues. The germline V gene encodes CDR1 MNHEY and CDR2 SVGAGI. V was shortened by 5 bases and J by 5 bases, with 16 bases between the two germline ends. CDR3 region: CASSLGGRWDQPQHF. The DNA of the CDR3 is TGTGCCAGCAGTCTGGGGGGGCGATGGGATCAGCCCCAGCATTTT.

Here the CDR3 DNA reads TGTGCCAGCAGCTTAGTACGGGACAGGGGGTTAACAGATACGCAGTATTTT. Translated: CASSLVRDRGLTDTQYF. V is TRBV7-9 and J is TRBJ2-3, with TRBD1 matching 11 bases. CDR3 size: 17 residues. The germline V gene has CDR1 SEHNR and CDR2 FQNEAQ (reference sequence). J was trimmed by 3 bases and V by 1 base; bases with no gene match: 6.

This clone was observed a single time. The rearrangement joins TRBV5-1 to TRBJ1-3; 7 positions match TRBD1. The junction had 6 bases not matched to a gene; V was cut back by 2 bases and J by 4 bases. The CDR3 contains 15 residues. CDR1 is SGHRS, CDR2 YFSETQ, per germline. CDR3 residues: CASSFEGAGGNTIYF. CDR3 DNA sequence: TGCGCCAGCAGCTTTGAGGGGGCAGGAGGAAACACCATATATTTT.

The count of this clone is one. The DNA of the CDR3 is TGCGCCAGCAGCCAAGAGGTTAGGAGCTATGGCTACACCTTC. Amino acids: CASSQEVRSYGYTF. The chain combines TRBV4-1 with TRBJ1-2, with D unresolved. V was trimmed by 0 bases and J by 4 bases, leaving 9 bases between them. The CDR3 contains 14 residues. CDR1 is MGHRA, CDR2 YSYEKL, per germline.

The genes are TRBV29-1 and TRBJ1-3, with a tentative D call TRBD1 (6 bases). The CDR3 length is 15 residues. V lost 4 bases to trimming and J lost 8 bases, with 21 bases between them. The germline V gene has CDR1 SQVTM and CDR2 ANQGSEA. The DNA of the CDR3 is TGCAGCGTTGTTGTGGGGACAAATGACGGCTACACCATATATTTT. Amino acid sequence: CSVVVGTNDGYTIYF.

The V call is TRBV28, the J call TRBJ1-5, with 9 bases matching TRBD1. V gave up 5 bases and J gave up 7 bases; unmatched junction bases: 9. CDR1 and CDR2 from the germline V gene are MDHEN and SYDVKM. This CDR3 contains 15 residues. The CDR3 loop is CASSPRTGVDQPQHF. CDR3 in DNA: TGTGCCAGCAGTCCGAGGACAGGGGTCGACCAGCCCCAGCATTTT.

CDR3 in DNA: TGCGCCAGCAGCCAAGATTTGACAGGGAGTTGGTATGGCTACACCTTC. Residues: CASSQDLTGSWYGYTF. The V gene is TRBV4-3, the J gene TRBJ1-2, with 7 bases that match TRBD1. The CDR3 contains 16 residues. The ends lost 0 bases at V and 5 bases at J; junction bases unmatched: 9. Germline-derived CDR1 and CDR2 are LGHNA and YSLEER.

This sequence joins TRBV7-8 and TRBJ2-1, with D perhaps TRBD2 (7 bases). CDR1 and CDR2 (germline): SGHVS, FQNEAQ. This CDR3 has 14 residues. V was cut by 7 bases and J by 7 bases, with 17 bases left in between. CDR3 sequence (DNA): TGTGCCAGCAATACTGGGGGGGCGGGAAATGAGCAGTTCTTC. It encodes CASNTGGAGNEQFF.

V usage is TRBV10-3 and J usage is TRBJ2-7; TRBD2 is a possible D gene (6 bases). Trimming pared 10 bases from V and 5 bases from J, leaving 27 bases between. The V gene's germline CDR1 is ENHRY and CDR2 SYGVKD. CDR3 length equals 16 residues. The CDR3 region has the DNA TGTGCCACATGGGAGTATAAGGGGACTCCGAGAAACGAGCAGTACTTC. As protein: CATWEYKGTPRNEQYF.

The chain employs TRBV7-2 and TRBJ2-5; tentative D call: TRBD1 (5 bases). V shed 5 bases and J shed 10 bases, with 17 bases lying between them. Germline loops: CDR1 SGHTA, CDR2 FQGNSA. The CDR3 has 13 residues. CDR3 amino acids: CASSLGQGTGQYF. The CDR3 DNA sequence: TGTGCCAGCAGCCTAGGGCAGGGAACGGGCCAGTACTTC.

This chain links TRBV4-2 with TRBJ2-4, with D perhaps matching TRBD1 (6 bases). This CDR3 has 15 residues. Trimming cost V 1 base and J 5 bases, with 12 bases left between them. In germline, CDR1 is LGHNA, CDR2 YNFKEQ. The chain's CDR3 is CASSQAGDLENIQYF. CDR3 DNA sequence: TGTGCCAGCAGCCAAGCAGGGGATTTGGAAAACATTCAGTACTTC.

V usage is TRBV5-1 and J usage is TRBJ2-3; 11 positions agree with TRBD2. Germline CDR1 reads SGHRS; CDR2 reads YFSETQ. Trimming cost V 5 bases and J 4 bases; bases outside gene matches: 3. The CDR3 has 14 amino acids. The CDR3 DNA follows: TGCGCCAGCAGAGTAGCGGGAGGGTCAGATACGCAGTATTTT. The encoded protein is CASRVAGGSDTQYF.

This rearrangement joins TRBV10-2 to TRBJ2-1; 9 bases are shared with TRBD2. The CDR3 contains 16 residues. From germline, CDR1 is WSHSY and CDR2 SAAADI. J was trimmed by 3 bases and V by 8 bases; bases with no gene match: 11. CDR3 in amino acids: CASRAISGSSYNEQFF. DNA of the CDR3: TGCGCCAGCCGGGCCATTAGCGGGAGTAGCTACAATGAGCAGTTCTTC.

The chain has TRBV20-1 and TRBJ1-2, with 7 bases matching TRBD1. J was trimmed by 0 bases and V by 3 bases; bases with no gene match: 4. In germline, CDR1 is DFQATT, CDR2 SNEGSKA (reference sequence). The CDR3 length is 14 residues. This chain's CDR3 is CSASGQAANYGYTF. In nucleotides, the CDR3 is TGCAGTGCTAGTGGACAGGCTGCTAACTATGGCTACACCTTC.

For the CDR3, the DNA is TGTGCCAGTAGCTCAAATCCTAGCGGGGGGGCCAGAGAGACCCAGTACTTC. As protein: CASSSNPSGGARETQYF. This chain connects TRBV19 to TRBJ2-5, with TRBD2 identical over 12 bases. The CDR3 is made up of 17 amino acids. Germline trimming cut 6 bases from V and 4 bases from J; bases unmatched to any gene: 12. Per the germline V gene, CDR1 is LNHDA and CDR2 is SQIVND (reference sequence).

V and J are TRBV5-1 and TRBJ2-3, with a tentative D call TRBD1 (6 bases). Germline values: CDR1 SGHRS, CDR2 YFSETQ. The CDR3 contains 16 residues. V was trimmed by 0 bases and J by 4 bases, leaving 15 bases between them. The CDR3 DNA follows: TGCGCCAGCAGCTTGGGCCACACAGGGAATCCAGATACGCAGTATTTT. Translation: CASSLGHTGNPDTQYF.

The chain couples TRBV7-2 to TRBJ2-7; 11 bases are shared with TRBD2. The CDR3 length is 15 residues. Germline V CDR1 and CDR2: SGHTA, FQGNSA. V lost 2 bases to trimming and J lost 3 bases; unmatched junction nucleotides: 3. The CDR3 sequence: CASSLLAGGIYEQYF. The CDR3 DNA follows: TGTGCCAGCAGCTTACTAGCGGGGGGCATCTACGAGCAGTACTTC.

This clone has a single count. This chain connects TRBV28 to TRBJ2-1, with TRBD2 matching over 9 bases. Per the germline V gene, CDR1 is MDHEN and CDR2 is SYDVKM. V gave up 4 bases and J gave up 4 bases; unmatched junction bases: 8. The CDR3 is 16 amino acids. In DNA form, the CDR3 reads TGTGCCAGCAGTTCAGGAAGTAGCGGGAGTTACAATGAGCAGTTCTTC. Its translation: CASSSGSSGSYNEQFF.

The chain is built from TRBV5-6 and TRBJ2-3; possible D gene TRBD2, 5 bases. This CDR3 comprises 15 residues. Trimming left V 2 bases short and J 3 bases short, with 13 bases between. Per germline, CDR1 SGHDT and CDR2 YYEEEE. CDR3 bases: TGTGCCAGCAGCTTTCGGGGAAGAGGGACAGATACGCAGTATTTT. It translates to CASSFRGRGTDTQYF.

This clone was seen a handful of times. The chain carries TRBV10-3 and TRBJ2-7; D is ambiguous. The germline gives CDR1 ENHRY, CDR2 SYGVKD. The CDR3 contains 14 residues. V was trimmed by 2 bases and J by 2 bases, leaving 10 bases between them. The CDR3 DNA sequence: TGTGCCATCAGTGAGGAGGTCCTCACCTACGAGCAGTACTTC. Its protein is CAISEEVLTYEQYF.

In DNA, the CDR3 is TGTGCCAGCAGCTCTAGCGGGGGACCCTACGAGCAGTACTTC. This sequence encodes CASSSSGGPYEQYF. The chain is built from TRBV9 and TRBJ2-7, with TRBD2 matching 10 bases. This CDR3 region has 14 residues. Looked up from germline, CDR1 is SGDLS and CDR2 is YYNGEE. J was trimmed by 2 bases and V by 4 bases; bases with no gene match: 3.